This T cell receptor beta chain was captured by sequencing in a study of shared clonotypes between healthy human individuals. V lost 2 bases and J 4 bases, leaving 14 bases between the germline ends. CDR3 size: 16 residues. Germline V gene sequence: CDR1 MDHEN, CDR2 SYDVKM. TCRdb's copy holds only in-frame clones and misses some; the assay was immunoSEQ multiplex PCR. The repertoire holds 550,000 to 800,000 clones, with 74% as singletons. What was sequenced was memory CD4+ T cells sorted from blood. Indicated subset: CD45RA-negative fraction. The chain has TRBV28 and TRBJ1-4; the D gene is possibly TRBD1 (6 bases). The TCR comes from a woman in her thirties in good health. The CDR3 DNA follows: TGTGCCAGCAGTTTAGGTTGGGGCAGGGGTAATGAAAAACTGTTTTTT. Translating it yields CASSLGWGRGNEKLFF. The full variable domain, rest sourced from reference TRBV28 and TRBJ1-4, is DVKVTQSSRYLVKRTGEKVFLECVQDMDHENMFWYRQDPGLGLRLIYFSYDVKMKEKGDIPEGYSVSREKKERFSLILESASTNQTSMYLCASSLGWGRGNEKLFFGSGTQLSVL.